This T cell receptor (beta chain) appears in the sequencing data of a study of Tregs in tolerant kidney transplant recipients. About the study: CFSE-labeled recipient PBMCs were cultured more than five days with irradiated graft donor PBMCs, then FACS-sorted.

The repertoire was sequenced with immunoSEQ multiplex PCR; TCRdb's copy has only in-frame clones and lacks some. The data hold about 4,800 clones, with approximately 40% observed a single time. By proportion, this clone is medium-sized. As yet, its antigen is unknown. Study-level points and caveats: Biological reproducibility was not directly addressed, but technical replication error appeared minimal. Activated donor B cell expansion appeared to reveal the most relevant donor-specific TCRbeta repertoire. Findings come from small patient numbers and require larger validation.

Trimming at V came to 1 base and at J to 5 bases, leaving 8 bases not matched to a gene. Germline CDR1 is GTSNPN and CDR2 is SVGIG (reference sequence). The CDR3 is made up of 15 amino acids. V is TRBV30 and J is TRBJ2-3; 8 bases are a match to TRBD1. The clonotype originates from a human donor in good health. Sequenced: CD8+ T cells from blood cultured with allogeneic cells. The CDR3 DNA is TGTGCCTGGAGTGGTGTGACAGGGGTAGGAGATACGCAGTATTTT. Amino acid sequence: CAWSGVTGVGDTQYF.